Sequencing of this TCR beta chain was carried out in a study of blood T cells in healthy people across ages. Regarding the study as a whole: TCR beta diversity per million T cells fell roughly linearly with age.

The CDR3 has 19 residues. Germline V CDR1 and CDR2: MDHEN, SYDVKM. The V end lost 7 bases, the J end lost 6 bases, and 33 bases lay between the germline ends. Together with a sample-barcoded 5' primer, a J-beta primer mix was included in a second PCR lasting about 6 to 11 cycles. TCRdb re-called the 5' RACE reads through MiXCR, storing one row per CDR3 protein. In the table there are about 800,000 distinct CDR3 sequences, 25% of which are singletons. In the case of this clonotype: Its specificity is not known.

These sequences were also reported in another study, on T cells of mothers and their children. That publication notes: RNA was extracted, and all of it went into cDNA synthesis at around 1.5 ug per 15 ul.

The chain joins TRBV28 to TRBJ2-5; the D gene is possibly TRBD1 (7 bases). Sequencing was performed on blood. The sequence was obtained from a boy aged 10-17 years in good health. CDR3 bases: TGTGCCAGCACCTCCAGCCCCAGGGGGGTCAAGGACCTTGGGAAGACCCAGTACTTC. Its protein is CASTSSPRGVKDLGKTQYF.